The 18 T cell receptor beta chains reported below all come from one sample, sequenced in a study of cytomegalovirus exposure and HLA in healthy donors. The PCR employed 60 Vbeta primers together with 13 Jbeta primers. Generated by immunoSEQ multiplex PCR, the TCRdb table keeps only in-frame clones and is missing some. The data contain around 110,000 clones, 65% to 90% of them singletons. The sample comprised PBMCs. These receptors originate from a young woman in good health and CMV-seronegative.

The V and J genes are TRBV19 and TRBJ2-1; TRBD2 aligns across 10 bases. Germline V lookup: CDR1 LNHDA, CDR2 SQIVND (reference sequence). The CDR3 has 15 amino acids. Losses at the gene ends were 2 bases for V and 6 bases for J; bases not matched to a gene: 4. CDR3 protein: CASSITSGDFNEQFF. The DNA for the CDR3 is TGTGCCAGTAGTATAACTAGCGGGGATTTCAATGAGCAGTTCTTC.

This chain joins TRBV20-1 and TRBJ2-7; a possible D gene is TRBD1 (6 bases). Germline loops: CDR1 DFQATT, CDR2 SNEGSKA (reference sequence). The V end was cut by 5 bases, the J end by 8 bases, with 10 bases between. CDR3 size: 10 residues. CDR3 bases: TGCAGTGCTCTGTGGGACAAGCAGTACTTC. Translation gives CSALWDKQYF.

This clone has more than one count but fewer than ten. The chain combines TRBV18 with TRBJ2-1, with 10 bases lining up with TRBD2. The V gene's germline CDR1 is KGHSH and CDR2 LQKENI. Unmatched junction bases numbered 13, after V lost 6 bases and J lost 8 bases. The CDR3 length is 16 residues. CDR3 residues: CASSPTPAGGLDEQFF. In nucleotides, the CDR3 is TGTGCCAGCTCCCCCACCCCAGCGGGAGGGTTGGATGAGCAGTTCTTC. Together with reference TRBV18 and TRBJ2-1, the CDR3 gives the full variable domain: NAGVMQNPRHLVRRRGQEARLRCSPMKGHSHVYWYRQLPEEGLKFMVYLQKENIIDESGMPKERFSAEFPKEGPSILRIQQVVRGDSAAYFCASSPTPAGGLDEQFFGPGTRLTVL.

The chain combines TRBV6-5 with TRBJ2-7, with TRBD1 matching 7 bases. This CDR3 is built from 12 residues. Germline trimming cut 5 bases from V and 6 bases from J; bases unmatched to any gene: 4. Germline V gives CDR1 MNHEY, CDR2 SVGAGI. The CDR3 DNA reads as TGTGCCAGCAGTGCAAACAGGGGCGAGCAGTACTTC. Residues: CASSANRGEQYF.

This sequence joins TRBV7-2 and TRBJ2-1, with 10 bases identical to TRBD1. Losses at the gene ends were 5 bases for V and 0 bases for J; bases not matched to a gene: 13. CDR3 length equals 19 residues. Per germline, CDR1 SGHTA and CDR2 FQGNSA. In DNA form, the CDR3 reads TGTGCCAGCAGCGGGGACAGGGGAGCGTCCAGGAGCTCCTACAATGAGCAGTTCTTC. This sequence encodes CASSGDRGASRSSYNEQFF.

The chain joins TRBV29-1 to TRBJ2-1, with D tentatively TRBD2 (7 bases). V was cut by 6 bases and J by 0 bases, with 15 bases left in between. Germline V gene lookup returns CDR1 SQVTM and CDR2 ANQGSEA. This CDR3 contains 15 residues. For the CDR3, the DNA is TGCAGCGTCACGGGGGGCGGGAGCTCCTACAATGAGCAGTTCTTC. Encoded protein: CSVTGGGSSYNEQFF.

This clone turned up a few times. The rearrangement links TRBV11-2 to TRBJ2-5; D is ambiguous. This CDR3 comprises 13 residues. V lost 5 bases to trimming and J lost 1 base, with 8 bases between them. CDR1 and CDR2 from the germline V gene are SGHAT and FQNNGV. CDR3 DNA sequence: TGTGCCAGCAGCCGAGGCGGCCAAGAGACCCAGTACTTC. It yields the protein CASSRGGQETQYF. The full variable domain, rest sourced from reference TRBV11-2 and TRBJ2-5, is EAGVAQSPRYKIIEKRQSVAFWCNPISGHATLYWYQQILGQGPKLLIQFQNNGVVDDSQLPKDRFSAERLKGVDSTLKIQPAKLEDSAVYLCASSRGGQETQYFGPGTRLLVL.

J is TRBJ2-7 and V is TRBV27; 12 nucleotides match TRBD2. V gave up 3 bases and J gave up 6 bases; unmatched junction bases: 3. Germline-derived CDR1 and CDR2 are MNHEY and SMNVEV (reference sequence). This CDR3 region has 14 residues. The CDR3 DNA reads TGTGCCAGCAGTTTTCGACTAGCGGGAGTCGAGCAGTACTTC. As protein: CASSFRLAGVEQYF.

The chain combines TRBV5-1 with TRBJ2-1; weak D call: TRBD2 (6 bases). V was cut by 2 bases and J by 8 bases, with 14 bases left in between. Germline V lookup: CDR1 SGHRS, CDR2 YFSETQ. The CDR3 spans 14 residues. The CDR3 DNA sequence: TGCGCCAGCAGCTTTGGGACTGGGACTCATGAGCAGTTCTTC. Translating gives CASSFGTGTHEQFF.

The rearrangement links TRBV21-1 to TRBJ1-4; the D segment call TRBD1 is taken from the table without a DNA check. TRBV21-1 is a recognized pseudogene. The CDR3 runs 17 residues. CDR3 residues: CASSLGNRGLSDEKLFF. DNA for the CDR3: TGTGCCAGCAGCCTAGGGAACAGGGGGCTTTCTGATGAAAAACTGTTTTTT.

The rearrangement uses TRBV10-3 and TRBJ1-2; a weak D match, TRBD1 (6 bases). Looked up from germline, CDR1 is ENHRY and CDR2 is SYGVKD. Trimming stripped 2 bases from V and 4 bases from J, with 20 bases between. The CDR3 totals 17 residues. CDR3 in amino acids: CAISENQITRGSYGYTF. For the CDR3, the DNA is TGTGCCATCAGTGAGAACCAAATTACGAGGGGGTCCTATGGCTACACCTTC.

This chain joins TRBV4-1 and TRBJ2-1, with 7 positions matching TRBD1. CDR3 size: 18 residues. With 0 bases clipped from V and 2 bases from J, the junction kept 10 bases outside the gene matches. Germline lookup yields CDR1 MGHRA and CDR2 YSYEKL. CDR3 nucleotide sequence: TGCGCCAGCAGCCAAGAAGACGGTGAGGGGGCCACCTACAATGAGCAGTTCTTC. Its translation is CASSQEDGEGATYNEQFF.

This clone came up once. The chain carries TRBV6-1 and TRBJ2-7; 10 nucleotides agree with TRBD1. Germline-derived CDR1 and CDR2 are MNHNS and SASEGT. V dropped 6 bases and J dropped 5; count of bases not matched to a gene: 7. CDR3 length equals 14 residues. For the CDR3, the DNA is TGTGCCAGCAGCGCCCGGGACAGGGGAAACGAGCAGTACTTC. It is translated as CASSARDRGNEQYF.

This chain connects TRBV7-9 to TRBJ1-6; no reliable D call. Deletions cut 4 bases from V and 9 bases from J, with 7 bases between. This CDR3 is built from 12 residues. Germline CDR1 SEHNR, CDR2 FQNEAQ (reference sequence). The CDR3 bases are TGTGCCAGCAGCTCCGGGAGTTCACCCCTCCACTTT. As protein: CASSSGSSPLHF. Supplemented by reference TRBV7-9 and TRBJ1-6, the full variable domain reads DTGVSQNPRHKITKRGQNVTFRCDPISEHNRLYWYRQTLGQGPEFLTYFQNEAQLEKSRLLSDRFSAERPKGSFSTLEIQRTEQGDSAMYLCASSSGSSPLHFGNGTRLTVT.

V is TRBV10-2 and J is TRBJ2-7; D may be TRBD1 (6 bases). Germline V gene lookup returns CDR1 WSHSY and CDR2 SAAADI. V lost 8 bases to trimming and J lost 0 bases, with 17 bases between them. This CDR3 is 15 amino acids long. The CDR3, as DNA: TGCGCCAGCTCACCCGGGACATCGAGCTCCTACGAGCAGTACTTC. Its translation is CASSPGTSSSYEQYF.

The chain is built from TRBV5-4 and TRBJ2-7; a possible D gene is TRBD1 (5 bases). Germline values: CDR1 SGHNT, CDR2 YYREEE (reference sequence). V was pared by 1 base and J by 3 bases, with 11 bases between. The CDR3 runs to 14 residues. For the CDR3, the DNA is TGTGCCAGCAGCTTGAACCAGGGAAACTACGAGCAGTACTTC. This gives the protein CASSLNQGNYEQYF.

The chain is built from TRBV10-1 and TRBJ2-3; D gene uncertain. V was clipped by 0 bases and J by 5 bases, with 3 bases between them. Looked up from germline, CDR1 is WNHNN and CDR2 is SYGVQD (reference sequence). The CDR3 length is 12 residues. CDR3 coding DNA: TGCGCCAGCAGTGAGTCGAGAGATACGCAGTATTTT. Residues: CASSESRDTQYF.

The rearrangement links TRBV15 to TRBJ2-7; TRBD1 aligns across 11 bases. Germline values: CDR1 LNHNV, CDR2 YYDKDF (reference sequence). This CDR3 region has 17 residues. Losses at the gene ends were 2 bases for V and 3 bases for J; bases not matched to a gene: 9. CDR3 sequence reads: CATSRLTRDRGIYEQYF. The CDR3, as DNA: TGTGCCACCAGCAGACTTACCCGGGACAGGGGGATCTACGAGCAGTACTTC.